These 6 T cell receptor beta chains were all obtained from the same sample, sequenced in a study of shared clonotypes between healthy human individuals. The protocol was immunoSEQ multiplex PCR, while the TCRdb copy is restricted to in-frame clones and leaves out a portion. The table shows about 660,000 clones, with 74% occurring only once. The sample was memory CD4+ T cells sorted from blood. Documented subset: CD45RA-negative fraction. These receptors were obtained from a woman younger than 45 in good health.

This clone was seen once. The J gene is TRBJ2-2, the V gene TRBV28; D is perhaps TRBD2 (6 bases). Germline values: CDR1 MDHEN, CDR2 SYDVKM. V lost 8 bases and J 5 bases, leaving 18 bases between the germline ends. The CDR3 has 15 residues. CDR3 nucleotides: TGTGCCAGCCAGTTTCCGGGGGTCGGAACCGGGGAGCTGTTTTTT. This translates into CASQFPGVGTGELFF.

The chain's CDR3 is CASSQQGQGSTDTQYF. The CDR3 DNA reads TGTGCCAGCAGCCAACAAGGACAGGGGAGCACAGATACGCAGTATTTT. The rearrangement uses TRBV7-9 and TRBJ2-3; 9 positions agree with TRBD1. The V gene's germline CDR1 is SEHNR and CDR2 FQNEAQ (reference sequence). The CDR3 contains 16 residues. J lost 0 bases, V lost 5 bases, and 6 bases had no gene match.

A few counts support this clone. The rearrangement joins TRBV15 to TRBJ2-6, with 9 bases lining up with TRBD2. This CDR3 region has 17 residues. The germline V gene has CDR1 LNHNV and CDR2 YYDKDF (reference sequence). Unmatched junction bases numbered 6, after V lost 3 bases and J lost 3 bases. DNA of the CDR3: TGTGCCACCAGCAGTTTAGCGGGAGACTTTGGGGCCAACGTCCTGACTTTC. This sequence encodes CATSSLAGDFGANVLTF. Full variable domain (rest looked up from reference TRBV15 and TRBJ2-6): DAMVIQNPRYQVTQFGKPVTLSCSQTLNHNVMYWYQQKSSQAPKLLFHYYDKDFNNEADTPDNFQSRRPNTSFCFLDIRSPGLGDTAMYLCATSSLAGDFGANVLTFGAGSRLTVL.

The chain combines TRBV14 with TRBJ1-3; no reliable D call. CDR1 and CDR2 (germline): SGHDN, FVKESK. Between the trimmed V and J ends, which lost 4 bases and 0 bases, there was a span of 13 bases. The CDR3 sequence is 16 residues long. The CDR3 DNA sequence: TGTGCCAGCAGCCGCCCCGGACGGATCTCTGGAAACACCATATATTTT. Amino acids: CASSRPGRISGNTIYF.

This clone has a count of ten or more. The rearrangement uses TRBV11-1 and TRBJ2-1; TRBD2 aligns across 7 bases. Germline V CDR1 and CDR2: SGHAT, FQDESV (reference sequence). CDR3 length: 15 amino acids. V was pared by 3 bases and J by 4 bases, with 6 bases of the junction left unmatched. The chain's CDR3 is CASSLSRAGYNEQFF. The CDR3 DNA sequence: TGTGCCAGCAGCTTGTCCCGAGCGGGGTACAATGAGCAGTTCTTC.

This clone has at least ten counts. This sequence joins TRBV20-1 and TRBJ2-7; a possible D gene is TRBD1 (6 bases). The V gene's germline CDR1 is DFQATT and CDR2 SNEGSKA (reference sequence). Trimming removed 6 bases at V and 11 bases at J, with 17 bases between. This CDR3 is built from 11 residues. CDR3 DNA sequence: TGCAGTGCCGCCGAACAGGGTATCGAGTACTTC. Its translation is CSAAEQGIEYF.